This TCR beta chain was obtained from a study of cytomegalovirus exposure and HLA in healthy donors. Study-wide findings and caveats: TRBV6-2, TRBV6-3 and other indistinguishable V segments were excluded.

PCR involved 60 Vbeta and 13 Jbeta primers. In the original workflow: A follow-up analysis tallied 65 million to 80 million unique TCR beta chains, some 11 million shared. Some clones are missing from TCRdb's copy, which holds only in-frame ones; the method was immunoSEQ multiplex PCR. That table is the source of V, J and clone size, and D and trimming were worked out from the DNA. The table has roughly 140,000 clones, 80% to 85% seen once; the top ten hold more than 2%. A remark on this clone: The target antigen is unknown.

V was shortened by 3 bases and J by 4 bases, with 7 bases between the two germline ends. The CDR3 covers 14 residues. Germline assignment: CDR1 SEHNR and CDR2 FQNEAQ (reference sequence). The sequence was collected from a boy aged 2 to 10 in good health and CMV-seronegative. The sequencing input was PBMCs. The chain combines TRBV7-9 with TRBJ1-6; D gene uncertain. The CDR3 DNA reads TGTGCCAGCAGCTTGAGTCTGTATAATTCACCCCTCCACTTT. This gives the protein CASSLSLYNSPLHF.